The clone carrying this T cell receptor beta chain came up a few times. Germline CDR1 reads LNHDA; CDR2 reads SQIVND (reference sequence). V was pared by 1 base and J by 0 bases, with 13 bases between. The CDR3 length is 16 residues. In the original workflow: The assay estimated nucleated cells by amplifying reference gene primers. Using immunoSEQ multiplex PCR, the repertoire was profiled, and TCRdb retains in-frame clones only, with some absent. V, J and clone size are those of that table, while D and trimming were read from the DNA. The table lists under 200,000 clones, 84% of them singletons, with under 8.5% in the top ten. This specimen belongs to a study of blood T cell repertoires in COVID-19. Study in general: T cells, B-cell-depleted T cells, or PBMCs supplied cDNA or gDNA.

The chain links TRBV19 to TRBJ2-7; D is possibly TRBD1 (6 bases). Source material: peripheral blood. The TCR comes from a man aged 35 to 55 who had recovered from COVID-19. The CDR3 region is CASSIAGGRHSYEQYF. CDR3 coding DNA: TGTGCCAGTAGTATAGCTGGGGGCCGTCACTCCTACGAGCAGTACTTC.